The table lists the clone carrying this T cell receptor (beta chain) with a count of one. Antigen: not known. These data originate in a study of cytomegalovirus exposure and HLA in healthy donors. Overall study findings and caveats: The study designated fewer than 200 TCR beta chains cytomegalovirus-associated. As a later analysis showed, a missense DCLRE1C variant was linked to trimming of TCR beta V- and J-genes.

The CDR3 loop spans 16 amino acids. Per germline, CDR1 SGHRS and CDR2 YFSETQ. The junction had 9 bases not matched to a gene; V was cut back by 5 bases and J by 5 bases. In the PCR, 60 Vbeta and 13 Jbeta primers were used. Profiling relied on immunoSEQ multiplex PCR, and the TCRdb table lists in-frame clones only, not all of them. The repertoire consists of 110,000 to 150,000 clones, with about 72% occurring once and the leading ten covering roughly 4%. The sample was PBMCs. This chain joins TRBV5-1 and TRBJ2-1, with 11 bases identical to TRBD2. The sequence was collected from a man aged 60 to 75 in good health and CMV-seronegative. This CDR3 reads CASSSLTSGDHNEQFF. DNA for the CDR3: TGCGCCAGCAGTTCCCTGACTAGCGGGGATCACAATGAGCAGTTCTTC.